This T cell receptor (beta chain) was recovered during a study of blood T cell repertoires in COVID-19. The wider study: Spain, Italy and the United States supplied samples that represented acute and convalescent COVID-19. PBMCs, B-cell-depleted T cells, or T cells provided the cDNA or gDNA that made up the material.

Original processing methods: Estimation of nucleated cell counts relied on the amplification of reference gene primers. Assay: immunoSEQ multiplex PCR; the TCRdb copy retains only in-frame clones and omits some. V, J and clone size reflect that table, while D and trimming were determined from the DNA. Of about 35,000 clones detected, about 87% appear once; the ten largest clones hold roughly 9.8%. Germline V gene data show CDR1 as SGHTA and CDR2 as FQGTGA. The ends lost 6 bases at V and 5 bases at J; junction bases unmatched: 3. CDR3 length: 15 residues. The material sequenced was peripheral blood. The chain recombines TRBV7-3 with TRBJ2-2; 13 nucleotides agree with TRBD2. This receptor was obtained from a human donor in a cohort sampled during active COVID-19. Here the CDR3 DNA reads TGTGCCAGCAGTTCGGGACTAGCGGGGACCGGGGAGCTGTTTTTT. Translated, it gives CASSSGLAGTGELFF.